Presented here are 24 T cell receptor beta chains from one specimen sequenced in a study of shared clonotypes between healthy human individuals (dated by TCRdb to 2019 to 2021). The library relied on the immunoSEQ multiplex PCR assay. TCRdb took this table from immuneACCESS and kept in-frame rearrangements with V and J called. Such tables lack part of the clones; where checked against another copy, unresolved V genes explain under half of the gap, and the rest is unexplained. Present in this sample are about 1,500,000 clones, roughly 96% of which were seen just once. Of the sample, about 1% falls within the top ten clones. The specimen sequenced was naive CD4+ T cells sorted from blood. Sample cell subset or site, as interpreted from the label and publication: CD45RA+ positively selected. These receptors were collected from a man aged 25 to 40 in good health.

The rearrangement joins TRBV5-4 to TRBJ2-7; D might be TRBD1 (7 bases). The CDR3 spans 13 residues. Trimming stripped 4 bases from V and 7 bases from J, with 15 bases between. The V gene's germline CDR1 is SGHNT and CDR2 YYREEE (reference sequence). The CDR3 region is CASSREGAGEQYF. The CDR3 coding sequence is TGTGCCAGCAGCCGAGAGGGGGCGGGGGAGCAGTACTTC.

The DNA for the CDR3 is TGTGCCAGCAGTGAAAGGAGTGGGGAAGGTGGCTACACCTTC. This gives the protein CASSERSGEGGYTF. The chain employs TRBV6-1 and TRBJ1-2, with no clear D. CDR1 is MNHNS, CDR2 SASEGT, per germline. V lost 2 bases and J 7 bases, leaving 14 bases between the germline ends. This CDR3 comprises 14 residues.

The gene calls are TRBV2 and TRBJ1-2; the match to TRBD1 covers 9 bases. This CDR3 spans 14 amino acids. The V and J ends lost 5 bases and 8 bases, in that order; junction bases with no gene match: 9. CDR1 is SNHLY, CDR2 FYNNEI, per germline. The CDR3 DNA reads as TGTGCCAGCAGTCCGGGACAGGGATCGGGAGGCTACACCTTC. Amino acid sequence: CASSPGQGSGGYTF.

This clone has only one observation. This chain joins TRBV5-1 and TRBJ2-3; possible D gene TRBD1, 7 bases. V was shortened by 4 bases and J by 6 bases, with 18 bases between the two germline ends. CDR1 SGHRS and CDR2 YFSETQ come from the germline V gene. The CDR3 is made up of 15 amino acids. This CDR3 reads CASSTKGGQWDTQYF. The DNA of the CDR3 is TGCGCCAGCAGCACGAAGGGGGGACAGTGGGATACGCAGTATTTT.

This sequence joins TRBV7-9 and TRBJ1-2; D remains unclear. The CDR3 length is 12 residues. Per the germline V gene, CDR1 is SEHNR and CDR2 is FQNEAQ (reference sequence). V lost 1 base to trimming and J lost 7 bases, with 7 bases between them. CDR3 sequence reads: CASSLDQVGYTF. CDR3 nucleotide sequence: TGTGCCAGCAGCTTAGATCAAGTTGGCTACACCTTC.

The CDR3 region has the DNA TGTGCCAGCAACAGGGTAGCCGGGGAGCTGTTTTTT. It translates to CASNRVAGELFF. This chain uses TRBV6-6 with TRBJ2-2; D is possibly TRBD1 (6 bases). The CDR3 extends over 12 amino acids. Looked up from germline, CDR1 is MNHNY and CDR2 is SVGAGI (reference sequence). Trimming removed 7 bases from V and 6 bases from J, with 9 bases in between.

This clone has a single count. This sequence joins TRBV25-1 and TRBJ2-5; possible D gene TRBD2, 6 bases. V shed 7 bases and J shed 0 bases, with 15 bases lying between them. This CDR3 has 15 residues. Germline lookup yields CDR1 MGHDK and CDR2 SYGVNS. The CDR3: CASKAGSGYQETQYF. CDR3 coding DNA: TGTGCCAGCAAAGCGGGTTCGGGGTACCAAGAGACCCAGTACTTC.

The rearrangement links TRBV6-1 to TRBJ1-2; no reliable D call. CDR3 size: 12 residues. V lost 3 bases, J lost 5 bases, and 7 bases lay in between. Germline CDR1 reads MNHNS; CDR2 reads SASEGT. As DNA, the CDR3 is TGTGCCAGCAGTGATCCCGGGTATGGCTACACCTTC. This codes for CASSDPGYGYTF.

The chain combines TRBV11-2 with TRBJ2-5; a possible D gene is TRBD2 (5 bases). V lost 3 bases and J 5 bases, leaving 13 bases between the germline ends. Germline CDR1 and CDR2: SGHAT and FQNNGV. The CDR3 has 14 amino acids. CDR3 DNA: TGTGCCAGCAGCTTCAACGGGGAAAGGGAGACCCAGTACTTC. Translation: CASSFNGERETQYF.

The genes are TRBV18 and TRBJ2-3, with a weak D call TRBD2 (7 bases). The V gene lost 3 bases and the J gene lost 1 base, with 14 bases spanning the gap. CDR3 size: 16 residues. Germline V gene data show CDR1 as KGHSH and CDR2 as LQKENI. The CDR3 DNA sequence: TGTGCCAGCTCACCGGGGGGGGGCACCGGCACAGATACGCAGTATTTT. This encodes CASSPGGGTGTDTQYF.

J is TRBJ2-5 and V is TRBV5-1; 13 positions match TRBD2. The CDR3 spans 20 residues. The germline V gene has CDR1 SGHRS and CDR2 YFSETQ. With 0 bases clipped from V and 2 bases from J, the junction kept 13 bases outside the gene matches. The CDR3 coding sequence is TGCGCCAGCAGCTTGGCCCCACGGACTAGCGGGAGCCTACCGCAAGAGACCCAGTACTTC. Protein product: CASSLAPRTSGSLPQETQYF.

With respect to this clone: Other DNA sequences of this sample code for an identical CDR3. The V call is TRBV5-1, the J call TRBJ2-3; D not resolved. CDR1 and CDR2 from the germline V gene are SGHRS and YFSETQ. V gave up 2 bases and J gave up 5 bases, with 9 bases separating them. The CDR3 is made up of 13 amino acids. The CDR3 region is CASSFGVEDTQYF. The CDR3 DNA reads as TGCGCCAGCAGCTTCGGAGTTGAAGATACGCAGTATTTT.

The chain has TRBV28 and TRBJ2-7, with TRBD1 matching over 8 bases. There are 14 residues in the CDR3. The J segment lost 5 bases and the V segment lost 2 bases, leaving 5 bases of the junction unmatched. Per germline, CDR1 MDHEN and CDR2 SYDVKM. The DNA for the CDR3 is TGTGCCAGCAGTTTAGGACAGGGTGCCCACGAGCAGTACTTC. Translation gives CASSLGQGAHEQYF. Full variable domain (outside the CDR3, taken from reference TRBV28 and TRBJ2-7): DVKVTQSSRYLVKRTGEKVFLECVQDMDHENMFWYRQDPGLGLRLIYFSYDVKMKEKGDIPEGYSVSREKKERFSLILESASTNQTSMYLCASSLGQGAHEQYFGPGTRLTVT.

The chain has TRBV6-1 and TRBJ2-7, with D tentatively TRBD1 or TRBD2 (5 bases each). V was cut by 3 bases and J by 2 bases, with 17 bases left in between. The CDR3 is 16 amino acids. The germline gives CDR1 MNHNS, CDR2 SASEGT. The CDR3 reads CASSDRFEGYTYEQYF. CDR3 coding DNA: TGTGCCAGCAGTGACCGATTTGAGGGGTACACCTACGAGCAGTACTTC.

The V gene is TRBV9, the J gene TRBJ2-2; TRBD1 might be the D (6 bases). CDR3 size: 15 residues. Germline CDR1 reads SGDLS; CDR2 reads YYNGEE. V was trimmed by 4 bases and J by 1 base, leaving 11 bases between them. CDR3 protein: CASSPTGQNTGELFF. The CDR3 bases are TGTGCCAGCAGCCCAACGGGACAGAACACCGGGGAGCTGTTTTTT.

The table lists this clone with a count of one. V gene TRBV19 combines with J gene TRBJ2-2, with a tentative D call TRBD2 (5 bases). The CDR3 length is 15 residues. V lost 6 bases and J lost 4, with 15 bases in between. Per germline, CDR1 LNHDA and CDR2 SQIVND (reference sequence). DNA for the CDR3: TGTGCCAGTAGCCTCCTTTCCGGAGGCACCGGGGAGCTGTTTTTT. It encodes CASSLLSGGTGELFF.

The CDR3 sequence is CAISGQGLHTGELFF. Here the CDR3 DNA reads TGTGCCATCAGTGGACAGGGGTTACACACCGGGGAGCTGTTTTTT. V usage is TRBV10-3 and J usage is TRBJ2-2; TRBD1 matches at 8 bases. Germline loops: CDR1 ENHRY, CDR2 SYGVKD. Trimming at V came to 4 bases and at J to 3 bases, leaving 4 bases not matched to a gene. The CDR3 spans 15 residues.

On this clone: This sample also contains other DNA sequences that code for the same CDR3. The rearrangement links TRBV7-2 to TRBJ2-1; D not certain. The CDR3 consists of 15 residues. Germline V CDR1 and CDR2: SGHTA, FQGNSA. Trimming took 1 base from V and 0 from J, leaving 7 bases between them. DNA for the CDR3: TGTGCCAGCAGCTTAGGGCCGCCCTCCTACAATGAGCAGTTCTTC. Translating it yields CASSLGPPSYNEQFF.

J is TRBJ2-3 and V is TRBV6-5; D ambiguous. CDR3 length: 13 amino acids. CDR1 is MNHEY, CDR2 SVGAGI, per germline. The V end was cut by 2 bases, the J end by 6 bases, with 9 bases between. The CDR3 DNA reads TGTGCCAGCAGTTACCTCTTTGGCGATACGCAGTATTTT. The encoded protein is CASSYLFGDTQYF.

This clone was seen just once. The chain recombines TRBV5-1 with TRBJ1-2, with D possibly being TRBD1 (6 bases). CDR3 length: 15 residues. In germline, CDR1 is SGHRS, CDR2 YFSETQ. V dropped 0 bases and J dropped 4 bases, with 13 bases sitting between them. Here the CDR3 DNA reads TGCGCCAGCAGCTTGGAGGGTAGGGGGGCCTATGGCTACACCTTC. Amino acids: CASSLEGRGAYGYTF.

This clone was seen once. The chain carries TRBV15 and TRBJ1-1, with TRBD1 matching 10 bases. The germline gives CDR1 LNHNV, CDR2 YYDKDF (reference sequence). After removal of 5 bases from V and 5 bases from J, the junction contained 5 bases not matched to a gene. CDR3 size: 14 residues. As DNA, the CDR3 is TGTGCCACCAGCGGACAGGGGGGAAGGACTGAAGCTTTCTTT. Encoded protein: CATSGQGGRTEAFF.

The chain joins TRBV25-1 to TRBJ2-7; 9 bases line up with TRBD1. The V gene's germline CDR1 is MGHDK and CDR2 SYGVNS. CDR3 length: 15 amino acids. V dropped 6 bases and J dropped 3; count of bases not matched to a gene: 9. The CDR3 is CASRPQGARRYEQYF. CDR3 DNA sequence: TGTGCCAGCAGACCACAGGGGGCGCGTCGCTACGAGCAGTACTTC.

The genes are TRBV15 and TRBJ1-1; maybe TRBD1 (5 bases). The CDR3 runs to 12 residues. Trimming cost V 6 bases and J 5 bases, with 10 bases left between them. Germline V gene sequence: CDR1 LNHNV, CDR2 YYDKDF (reference sequence). CDR3 region: CATRRGETEAFF. For the CDR3, the DNA is TGTGCCACCAGAAGGGGAGAAACTGAAGCTTTCTTT.

The chain recombines TRBV5-1 with TRBJ2-2; the D gene is possibly TRBD1 (5 bases). V dropped 5 bases and J dropped 1 base, with 9 bases sitting between them. The CDR3 contains 14 residues. In germline, CDR1 is SGHRS, CDR2 YFSETQ. The CDR3 bases are TGCGCCAGCAGGGAAAGGGGGAACACCGGGGAGCTGTTTTTT. This translates into CASRERGNTGELFF.